Following are 20 T cell receptor beta chains from one sample sequenced in a study of T cell repertoires in cytomegalovirus infection (dated by TCRdb to 2018 to 2020). What the treatment or condition label conveys for this sample: in vitro stimulation with specific CMV peptide epitopes to enrich CMV-specific T cells. These receptors lack a known antigen. Data came from an Illumina HiSeq 1500. TCRdb reprocessed the public reads (quality trimming at Q25 with fastp, clone calling with MiXCR) and kept in-frame beta chains. Duplicate CDR3 protein sequences are folded into a single record with the most common DNA and genes. The sample yields fewer than 350,000 distinct CDR3 sequences; just under 30% were counted once. 20% of the sample goes to the ten largest clones. This material consisted of cultured PBMCs, taken from culture after CMV antigen stimulation. The receptors stem from a human donor in good health (CMV status not recorded). Some clones in this sample may be carry-over from other donors' samples.

This clonotype was seen a single time. V and J are TRBV5-6 and TRBJ2-5; 7 nucleotides align to TRBD2. CDR3 length: 14 residues. Germline values: CDR1 SGHDT, CDR2 YYEEEE. J gave up 1 base and V 2 bases, and 2 bases lay outside the gene matches. CDR3 nucleotides: TGTGCCAGCAGCTTTGCTAGCGGCCAAGAGACCCAGTACTTC. Translating gives CASSFASGQETQYF.

This clonotype was recorded only once. The chain carries TRBV15 and TRBJ2-7, with 8 bases matching TRBD1. Unmatched junction bases numbered 13, after V lost 0 bases and J lost 3 bases. The CDR3 contains 18 residues. Germline V gene sequence: CDR1 LNHNV, CDR2 YYDKDF (reference sequence). The CDR3 sequence is CATSRDLLRPDRGYEQYF. The DNA of the CDR3 is TGTGCCACCAGCAGAGATTTATTGAGACCCGACAGGGGCTACGAGCAGTACTTC.

This clonotype has just a few counts. The chain carries TRBV20-1 and TRBJ1-1; D perhaps matches TRBD1 (5 bases). The CDR3 contains 13 residues. Germline loops: CDR1 DFQATT, CDR2 SNEGSKA (reference sequence). V gave up 0 bases and J gave up 5 bases, with 10 bases separating them. In nucleotides, the CDR3 is TGCAGTGCTAGAGATCGGGGCCGTACTGAAGCTTTCTTT. Translating gives CSARDRGRTEAFF.

This clonotype was observed at least ten times. The rearrangement uses TRBV12-3 or TRBV12-4 and TRBJ1-4, with TRBD1 identical over 10 bases. The CDR3 contains 14 residues. With 5 bases clipped from V and 7 bases from J, the junction kept 4 bases outside the gene matches. The CDR3 DNA sequence: TGTGCCAGCAGTCCTCGGACAGGGGGTGAAAAACTGTTTTTT. Amino acid sequence: CASSPRTGGEKLFF.

The rearrangement uses TRBV27 and TRBJ2-7; 15 nucleotides align to TRBD2. CDR1 and CDR2 (germline): MNHEY, SMNVEV (reference sequence). V lost 4 bases to trimming and J lost 7 bases; unmatched junction nucleotides: 8. The CDR3 has 16 amino acids. The CDR3: CASSSGTSGRSGEQYF. The CDR3 nucleotides are TGTGCCAGCAGTTCCGGGACTAGCGGGAGGTCGGGGGAGCAGTACTTC.

This clonotype was seen ten or more times. The rearrangement uses TRBV7-8 and TRBJ1-2; unclear D gene. CDR1 SGHVS and CDR2 FQNEAQ come from the germline V gene. V was cut by 1 base and J by 8 bases, with 11 bases left in between. The CDR3 is 13 amino acids. For the CDR3, the DNA is TGTGCCAGCAGCTTAGGCCCGGGAGGCGGCTACACCTTC. Amino acids: CASSLGPGGGYTF.

This clonotype was seen a handful of times. The chain has TRBV12-3 or TRBV12-4 and TRBJ2-1; the D gene is possibly TRBD1 (6 bases). Trimming took 11 bases from V and 2 from J, leaving 16 bases between them. This CDR3 spans 14 amino acids. Here the CDR3 DNA reads TGTGCCGCCAGCGCAGGGGTTACCTACAATGAGCAGTTCTTC. It is translated as CAASAGVTYNEQFF.

The V call is TRBV6-1, the J call TRBJ2-1, with 7 positions matching TRBD2. After removal of 6 bases from V and 6 bases from J, the junction contained 11 bases not matched to a gene. The CDR3 runs to 15 residues. The germline V gene encodes CDR1 MNHNS and CDR2 SASEGT. CDR3 DNA: TGTGCCAGCAGCCTCGGGCTAGCGGAGCTCAATGAGCAGTTCTTC. This translates into CASSLGLAELNEQFF.

V gene TRBV7-2 combines with J gene TRBJ1-1; no definite D call. CDR3 length: 13 residues. Per germline, CDR1 SGHTA and CDR2 FQGNSA. V lost 4 bases and J 1 base, leaving 7 bases between the germline ends. CDR3 nucleotides: TGTGCCAGCAGCTACCAACAGAACACTGAAGCTTTCTTT. It encodes CASSYQQNTEAFF.

The chain joins TRBV9 to TRBJ1-1; maybe TRBD1 (5 bases). With 0 bases removed from V and 7 bases from J, the gap between germline ends came to 19 bases. Germline CDR1 SGDLS, CDR2 YYNGEE. The CDR3 covers 16 residues. The CDR3 bases are TGTGCCAGCAGCGTAGAAGGGGACCGAGGGAGGAGTGAAGCTTTCTTT. Protein sequence: CASSVEGDRGRSEAFF.

This clonotype was observed a handful of times. The V and J genes are TRBV6-6 and TRBJ2-1; the match to TRBD2 covers 9 bases. V gave up 6 bases and J gave up 8 bases; unmatched junction bases: 8. CDR1 is MNHNY, CDR2 SVGAGI, per germline (reference sequence). The CDR3 has 14 residues. The CDR3 protein is CASSLRAGGYEQFF. The DNA of the CDR3 is TGTGCCAGCAGCCTCCGGGCGGGAGGGTATGAGCAGTTCTTC.

This clonotype was seen only a few times. The CDR3 protein is CASSSLAGGPGVYSDTQYF. DNA for the CDR3: TGTGCCAGCAGTTCGTTAGCGGGAGGGCCCGGCGTTTACTCAGATACGCAGTATTTT. V and J are TRBV28 and TRBJ2-3; 11 bases are shared with TRBD2. The CDR3 has 19 amino acids. CDR1 and CDR2 from the germline V gene are MDHEN and SYDVKM. J was trimmed by 4 bases and V by 4 bases; bases with no gene match: 16.

This sequence joins TRBV27 and TRBJ1-5; no definite D call. CDR1 and CDR2 from the germline V gene are MNHEY and SMNVEV (reference sequence). The CDR3 covers 15 residues. V shed 5 bases and J shed 6 bases, with 17 bases lying between them. The CDR3 loop reads CASSEEGAGSQPQHF. CDR3 DNA sequence: TGTGCCAGCAGTGAGGAGGGCGCAGGAAGTCAGCCCCAGCATTTT.

The chain has TRBV12-3 or TRBV12-4 and TRBJ1-6, with D maybe TRBD1 (5 bases). This CDR3 is 13 amino acids long. The ends were cut back, 6 bases at V and 13 bases at J, with 16 bases in the middle. The CDR3 bases are TGTGCCAGCAGCCGGGGCCCCAAGTTGCCCCTCCACTTT. Translating gives CASSRGPKLPLHF.

This clonotype occurred a few times. This chain links TRBV11-2 with TRBJ2-5; 8 nucleotides match TRBD2. The CDR3 has 15 residues. Trimming at V came to 2 bases and at J to 5 bases, leaving 7 bases not matched to a gene. Per germline, CDR1 SGHAT and CDR2 FQNNGV. The CDR3 region is CASSLSGGELETQYF. In DNA form, the CDR3 reads TGTGCCAGCAGCTTAAGCGGGGGAGAATTGGAGACCCAGTACTTC.

The chain joins TRBV28 to TRBJ2-7, with 9 bases aligning to TRBD2. Germline-derived CDR1 and CDR2 are MDHEN and SYDVKM. CDR3 length: 18 amino acids. V shed 8 bases, J shed 5 bases, and the junction held 22 bases outside the gene matches. CDR3 DNA sequence: TGTGCCAGCGGCGCGGGTGCGACCTTAGCGGGAGAAGGGGACGAGCAGTACTTC. It encodes CASGAGATLAGEGDEQYF.

The rearrangement joins TRBV20-1 to TRBJ2-5, with D perhaps TRBD1 (7 bases). Germline V gene lookup returns CDR1 DFQATT and CDR2 SNEGSKA (reference sequence). The CDR3 sequence is 12 residues long. Trimming took 6 bases from V and 3 from J, leaving 11 bases between them. In DNA form, the CDR3 reads TGCAGTGCCCAGGGGGGCGAAGAGACCCAGTACTTC. Its translation: CSAQGGEETQYF.

The J gene is TRBJ1-3, the V gene TRBV4-3; unclear D gene. The V gene lost 6 bases and the J gene lost 6 bases, with 18 bases spanning the gap. CDR1 and CDR2 from the germline V gene are LGHNA and YSLEER. The CDR3 loop spans 15 amino acids. The CDR3 reads CASRSTRTPLNTIYF. The CDR3 coding sequence is TGCGCCAGCAGAAGTACCAGGACCCCTTTAAACACCATATATTTT.

This clonotype has a handful of counts. The CDR3 sequence is CASSYSGLVVGDTQYF. CDR3 in DNA: TGTGCCAGCAGCTATTCGGGGTTGGTAGTAGGAGATACGCAGTATTTT. V gene TRBV5-4 combines with J gene TRBJ2-3; tentative D call: TRBD2 (5 bases). The CDR3 is 16 amino acids. V was pared by 3 bases and J by 5 bases, with 19 bases between. Germline-derived CDR1 and CDR2 are SGHNT and YYREEE (reference sequence).

This clonotype was seen once. The chain combines TRBV27 with TRBJ2-7, with D possibly being TRBD2 (6 bases). The CDR3 totals 14 residues. V was pared by 6 bases and J by 2 bases, with 14 bases between. Germline lookup yields CDR1 MNHEY and CDR2 SMNVEV (reference sequence). The CDR3 loop reads CASSSGGKPYEQYF. The CDR3 DNA is TGTGCCAGCAGCTCTGGAGGGAAGCCCTACGAGCAGTACTTC.